One and the same sample provided the 16 T cell receptor beta chains below, sequenced in a study of blood T cell repertoires in COVID-19. Clones were sequenced by immunoSEQ multiplex PCR, and TCRdb holds only the in-frame ones, with some missing. The sample lists 140,000 to 150,000 clones, around 82% occurring once. Input material: peripheral blood. All receptors derive from a man between 60 and 75 years old with acute or convalescent COVID-19.

This clone was detected a few times. This chain joins TRBV5-1 and TRBJ1-2; TRBD1 matches 8 bases. CDR1 is SGHRS, CDR2 YFSETQ, per germline. The CDR3 is 15 amino acids. V lost 5 bases, J lost 0 bases, and 6 bases stayed unmatched. CDR3 amino acids: CASSIGTGPNYGYTF. The CDR3 DNA is TGCGCCAGCAGTATCGGGACAGGCCCTAACTATGGCTACACCTTC.

The V call is TRBV3-1 (or the pseudogene TRBV3-2), the J call TRBJ1-2; weak D call: TRBD1 (5 bases). CDR3 length: 20 residues. Germline values: CDR1 LGHDT, CDR2 YNNKEL (reference sequence). The germline V and J ends were trimmed by 3 bases and 4 bases, with 30 bases remaining between them. Here the CDR3 reads CASSHALIRDSIQPTYGYTF. The CDR3 nucleotides are TGTGCCAGCAGCCATGCTTTAATACGGGACTCAATACAACCTACCTATGGCTACACCTTC.

The chain uses TRBV6-5 and TRBJ2-1; D is possibly TRBD1 (6 bases). Germline V CDR1 and CDR2: MNHEY, SVGAGI. V shed 2 bases and J shed 4 bases, with 12 bases lying between them. The CDR3 has 15 amino acids. The CDR3 loop reads CASSYTQGSYNEQFF. CDR3 coding DNA: TGTGCCAGCAGTTACACGCAGGGGAGTTACAATGAGCAGTTCTTC.

The rearrangement uses TRBV7-9 and TRBJ1-2, with D possibly TRBD1 on 6 matching bases. Trimming left V 1 base short and J 4 bases short, with 16 bases between. The CDR3 loop spans 16 amino acids. Germline V gene sequence: CDR1 SEHNR, CDR2 FQNEAQ (reference sequence). CDR3 nucleotide sequence: TGTGCCAGCAGCTTAGATTTGGCAGGGGCCACCTATGGCTACACCTTC. As protein: CASSLDLAGATYGYTF.

V and J are TRBV28 and TRBJ1-6; 9 positions agree with TRBD1. The J segment lost 5 bases and the V segment lost 6 bases, leaving 5 bases of the junction unmatched. CDR3 size: 15 residues. The germline V gene has CDR1 MDHEN and CDR2 SYDVKM. The CDR3 spells CASSPRQGDNSPLHF. As DNA, the CDR3 is TGTGCCAGCAGCCCAAGACAGGGGGATAATTCACCCCTCCACTTT.

The chain joins TRBV12-3 or TRBV12-4 to TRBJ1-1; TRBD1 agrees at 9 bases. The CDR3 extends over 13 amino acids. The V gene end was trimmed by 6 bases and the J gene end by 8 bases; junction bases not matched to a gene: 7. The CDR3 protein is CASREAGQGEAFF. CDR3 DNA sequence: TGTGCCAGCAGAGAAGCCGGACAGGGGGAAGCTTTCTTT.

This clone was seen more than once but under ten times. The rearrangement uses TRBV27 and TRBJ2-3, with D unresolved. Germline CDR1 is MNHEY and CDR2 is SMNVEV (reference sequence). With 0 bases removed from V and 6 bases from J, the gap between germline ends came to 10 bases. The CDR3 covers 14 residues. For the CDR3, the DNA is TGTGCCAGCAGTTTATCTAGCCCTAGGGATACGCAGTATTTT. Protein: CASSLSSPRDTQYF.

V usage is TRBV7-9 and J usage is TRBJ2-3; D perhaps matches TRBD1 (5 bases). Trimming stripped 3 bases from V and 3 bases from J, with 10 bases between. The length of the CDR3 is 14 residues. Germline V gene lookup returns CDR1 SEHNR and CDR2 FQNEAQ (reference sequence). The CDR3 spells CASSFGQGTDTQYF. The CDR3 DNA sequence: TGTGCCAGCAGCTTCGGTCAGGGAACAGATACGCAGTATTTT.

The chain has TRBV5-6 and TRBJ2-5; 8 nucleotides line up with TRBD1. With V trimmed by 0 bases and J by 2 bases, 9 bases remained unmatched. Germline values: CDR1 SGHDT, CDR2 YYEEEE. The CDR3 has 17 amino acids. CDR3 residues: CASSLEAGGWLQETQYF. The CDR3 coding sequence is TGTGCCAGCAGCTTGGAAGCAGGGGGCTGGCTGCAAGAGACCCAGTACTTC.

This chain connects TRBV5-1 to TRBJ2-3; maybe TRBD2 (6 bases). This CDR3 has 14 residues. The germline CDR1 and CDR2 sequences are SGHRS and YFSETQ. With 7 bases removed from V and 0 bases from J, the gap between germline ends came to 12 bases. CDR3 DNA sequence: TGCGCCAGCGGCAGCGGGCAAAGCACAGATACGCAGTATTTT. The encoded protein is CASGSGQSTDTQYF.

This chain joins TRBV25-1 and TRBJ2-7, with TRBD1 as a possible D gene (6 bases). CDR3 length: 15 amino acids. Germline CDR1 and CDR2: MGHDK and SYGVNS. V gave up 6 bases and J gave up 9 bases, with 24 bases separating them. Written as DNA, the CDR3 is TGTGCCAGCAGGCCGGACAGTGTGGGGATTACGGTGCAGTACTTC. It codes for CASRPDSVGITVQYF.

The chain couples TRBV29-1 to TRBJ2-1; 7 nucleotides align to TRBD2. The CDR3 is 15 amino acids. The J segment lost 8 bases and the V segment lost 0 bases, leaving 10 bases of the junction unmatched. CDR1 and CDR2 from the germline V gene are SQVTM and ANQGSEA. CDR3 residues: CSVEDPRGRLDEQFF. Here the CDR3 DNA reads TGCAGCGTTGAAGATCCGCGCGGGAGATTGGATGAGCAGTTCTTC.

In its sample, this clone was seen once. CDR3 sequence reads: CASSLAPGQGASNQPQHF. The CDR3, as DNA: TGTGCCAGCAGCCTTGCCCCGGGACAGGGGGCTAGCAATCAGCCCCAGCATTTT. The gene calls are TRBV7-4 and TRBJ1-5, with 12 positions matching TRBD1. The V gene's germline CDR1 is SGHVT and CDR2 SQSDAQ. This CDR3 comprises 18 residues. Unmatched junction bases numbered 8, after V lost 5 bases and J lost 0 bases.

The table lists this clone with a few counts. J is TRBJ1-1 and V is TRBV5-8; possibly TRBD1 for D (6 bases). In germline, CDR1 is SGHTS, CDR2 YDEGEE. Trimming cost V 0 bases and J 5 bases, with 11 bases left between them. This CDR3 spans 14 amino acids. CDR3 bases: TGTGCCAGCAGCTTGGAACAGGGAGGGACTGAAGCTTTCTTT. This translates into CASSLEQGGTEAFF.

The chain recombines TRBV4-1 with TRBJ2-7; 11 nucleotides agree with TRBD2. The CDR3 totals 15 residues. Trimming cost V 1 base and J 2 bases; bases outside gene matches: 1. Per the germline V gene, CDR1 is MGHRA and CDR2 is YSYEKL. The CDR3: CASSQVSGRAYEQYF. The CDR3 region has the DNA TGCGCCAGCAGCCAAGTTAGCGGGAGGGCCTACGAGCAGTACTTC.

The chain carries TRBV5-1 and TRBJ2-1, with 10 bases that match TRBD2. There are 18 residues in the CDR3. Trimming cost V 0 bases and J 4 bases; bases outside gene matches: 10. Germline V gene lookup returns CDR1 SGHRS and CDR2 YFSETQ. CDR3 in amino acids: CASSLAEGLAENYNEQFF. Written as DNA, the CDR3 is TGCGCCAGCAGCTTGGCCGAAGGACTAGCGGAGAATTACAATGAGCAGTTCTTC.